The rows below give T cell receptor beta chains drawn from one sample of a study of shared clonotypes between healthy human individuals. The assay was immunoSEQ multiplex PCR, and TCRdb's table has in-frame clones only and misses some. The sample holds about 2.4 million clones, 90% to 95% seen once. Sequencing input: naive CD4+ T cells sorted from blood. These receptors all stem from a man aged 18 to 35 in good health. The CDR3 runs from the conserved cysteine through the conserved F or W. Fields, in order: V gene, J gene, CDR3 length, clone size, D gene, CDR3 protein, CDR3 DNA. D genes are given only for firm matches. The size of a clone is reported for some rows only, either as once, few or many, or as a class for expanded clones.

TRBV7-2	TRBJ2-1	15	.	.	CASSLAMSSYNEQFF	TGTGCCAGCAGCCTCGCGATGAGCTCCTACAATGAGCAGTTCTTC
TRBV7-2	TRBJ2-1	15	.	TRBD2	CASSWEGLAGNEQFF	TGTGCCAGCAGCTGGGAAGGACTAGCGGGGAATGAGCAGTTCTTC
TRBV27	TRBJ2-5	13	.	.	CASSPRRGETQYF	TGTGCCAGCAGTCCCCGGAGGGGAGAGACCCAGTACTTC
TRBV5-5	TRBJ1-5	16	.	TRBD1	CASSPGTATTNQPQHF	TGTGCCAGCAGCCCAGGGACAGCCACCACCAATCAGCCCCAGCATTTT
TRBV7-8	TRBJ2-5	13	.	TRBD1	CASGSGGGETQYF	TGTGCCAGCGGATCAGGGGGCGGAGAGACCCAGTACTTC
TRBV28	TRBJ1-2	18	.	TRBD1	CASTLLPGQGLSTDGYTF	TGTGCCAGCACTCTACTTCCGGGACAGGGCCTTTCAACCGATGGCTACACCTTC
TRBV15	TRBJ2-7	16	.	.	CATSRDWLAASYEQYF	TGTGCCACCAGCAGAGACTGGCTCGCCGCCTCCTACGAGCAGTACTTC
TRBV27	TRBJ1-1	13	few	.	CASSLSPNTEAFF	TGTGCCAGCAGTTTATCCCCCAACACTGAAGCTTTCTTT
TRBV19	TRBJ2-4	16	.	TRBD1	CASSTLSGTGVSIQYF	TGTGCCAGTAGTACCTTATCCGGGACAGGGGTTAGCATTCAGTACTTC
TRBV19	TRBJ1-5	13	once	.	CASSIGQYQPQHF	TGTGCCAGTAGTATAGGCCAATATCAGCCCCAGCATTTT
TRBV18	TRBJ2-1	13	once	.	CASSPRAGNEQFF	TGTGCCAGCTCACCACGTGCGGGGAATGAGCAGTTCTTC
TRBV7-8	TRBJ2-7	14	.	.	CASSSSTGHWGRIF	TGTGCCAGCAGCTCATCTACCGGGCATTGGGGGCGGATTTTC
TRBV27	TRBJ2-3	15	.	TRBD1	CASSPRDRSTDTQYF	TGTGCCAGCAGTCCCCGGGACAGGAGCACAGATACGCAGTATTTT
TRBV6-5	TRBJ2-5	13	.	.	CASRTTGQETQYF	TGTGCCAGCAGAACGACAGGACAAGAGACCCAGTACTTC
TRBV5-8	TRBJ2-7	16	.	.	CASSLGQGTPSYEQYF	TGTGCCAGCAGCTTAGGGCAGGGGACCCCATCCTACGAGCAGTACTTC
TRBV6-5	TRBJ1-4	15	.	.	CASSRSRATNEKLFF	TGTGCCAGCAGTCGCAGTCGGGCAACTAATGAAAAACTGTTTTTT
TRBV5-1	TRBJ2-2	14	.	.	CASTRAGDTGELFF	TGCGCCAGCACCCGAGCAGGGGACACCGGGGAGCTGTTTTTT
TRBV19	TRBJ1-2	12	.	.	CASNSGSPGYTF	TGTGCCAGTAATTCAGGGAGTCCAGGCTACACCTTC
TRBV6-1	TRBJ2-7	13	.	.	CASSQGDAYEQYF	TGTGCCAGCAGTCAAGGGGACGCCTACGAGCAGTACTTC
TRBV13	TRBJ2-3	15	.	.	CASSLTGRGTDTQYF	TGTGCCAGCAGCTTGACAGGTAGGGGCACAGATACGCAGTATTTT
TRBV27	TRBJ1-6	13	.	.	CASSLWHNSPLHF	TGTGCCAGTAGTCTTTGGCATAATTCACCCCTCCACTTT
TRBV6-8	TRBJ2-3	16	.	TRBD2	CASSSPRKRDTDTQYF	TGTGCCAGCAGTTCGCCGAGGAAGCGGGACACAGATACGCAGTATTTT
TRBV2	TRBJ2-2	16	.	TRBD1	CASRPRTGGFNGELFF	TGTGCCAGCAGACCCCGGACAGGGGGCTTTAACGGGGAGCTGTTTTTT
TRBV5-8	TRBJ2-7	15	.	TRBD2	CASSLGAGLSYEQYF	TGTGCCAGCAGCTTGGGAGCGGGGCTCTCCTACGAGCAGTACTTC
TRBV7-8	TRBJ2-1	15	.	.	CASSPDYEDYNEQFF	TGTGCCAGCAGCCCGGACTATGAGGACTACAATGAGCAGTTCTTC
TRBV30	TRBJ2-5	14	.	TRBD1	CAWSVQGIQETQYF	TGTGCCTGGAGTGTACAGGGGATACAAGAGACCCAGTACTTC
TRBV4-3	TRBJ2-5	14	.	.	CASSQDWGVETQYF	TGCGCCAGCAGCCAAGATTGGGGGGTAGAGACCCAGTACTTC
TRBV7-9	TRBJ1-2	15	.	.	CASSSPGRSGYGYTF	TGTGCCAGCAGCTCACCGGGGAGGTCGGGCTATGGCTACACCTTC
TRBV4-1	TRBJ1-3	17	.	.	CASSQGFAGLEGNTIYF	TGCGCCAGCAGCCAAGGGTTTGCAGGGCTTGAAGGAAACACCATATATTTT
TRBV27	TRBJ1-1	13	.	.	CASSASGITEAFF	TGTGCCAGTTCGGCCTCTGGGATCACTGAAGCTTTCTTT
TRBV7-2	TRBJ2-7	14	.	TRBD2	CASSPGGGPYEQYF	TGTGCCAGCAGCCCCGGGGGGGGCCCCTACGAGCAGTACTTC
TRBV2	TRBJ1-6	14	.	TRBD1	CASSTGTGTSPLHF	TGTGCCAGCAGCACCGGGACAGGGACCTCACCCCTCCACTTT
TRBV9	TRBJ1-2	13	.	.	CASSVGTNYGYTF	TGTGCCAGCAGCGTAGGGACAAACTATGGCTACACCTTC
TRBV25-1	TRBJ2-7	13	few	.	CASSEFGPAEQYF	TGTGCCAGCAGTGAATTTGGGCCAGCAGAGCAGTACTTC